This T cell receptor beta chain was found in a study of CD4 and CD8 cells across lung adenocarcinoma regions. CDR1 is MNHNS, CDR2 SASEGT, per germline. This CDR3 region has 14 residues. With 6 bases removed from V and 0 bases from J, the gap between germline ends came to 10 bases. TCRdb fed the PCR reads into MiXCR, producing one record per CDR3 protein. Of roughly 13,000 distinct CDR3 sequences in the sample, 35% to 55% are singletons; the top ten hold approximately 15%. Localized lung adenocarcinoma, a non-small cell lung cancer, affected the donors. The rearrangement links TRBV6-1 to TRBJ2-3; no reliable D call. Sequencing used CD4+ T cells from the center of a lung tumor. The source of this sequence is a male donor with lung adenocarcinoma. The CD4 and CD8 labels of this study may be unreliable. The CDR3 reads CASSHFSSTDTQYF. Written as DNA, the CDR3 is TGTGCCAGCAGCCACTTTTCTAGCACAGATACGCAGTATTTT.